This TCR beta chain emerged from a study of T cells in Graves' hyperthyroidism and ophthalmopathy. Amplified TCR beta CDR3 regions derived from RNA transcripts. The HTBI primer set drove a first-round RT-PCR of the TCR CDR3. Each CDR3 protein is one row after TCRdb ran MiXCR on the multiplex PCR reads. The sample comprises over 700,000 distinct CDR3 sequences, 35% to 45% of which are singletons, and 7.5% to 9.5% rests with the top ten. CDR1 and CDR2 from the germline V gene are KGHDR and SFDVKD. Trimming removed 9 bases from V and 5 bases from J; junction bases left unmatched: 5. The CDR3 sequence is 14 residues long. Patients showing uncontrolled infection, other autoimmune disease, pregnancy or lactation were ineligible. The PBMCs studied were ones that came from 10 ml fresh peripheral blood.

Sequenced sample: blood. The source of this sequence is a man aged 18 to 35 with Graves' hyperthyroidism. The chain links TRBV24-1 to TRBJ2-2; 10 bases are shared with TRBD1. The CDR3 sequence is CATSAGQGTGELFF. The CDR3 nucleotides are TGTGCCACCTCGGCGGGACAGGGGACCGGGGAGCTGTTTTTT.